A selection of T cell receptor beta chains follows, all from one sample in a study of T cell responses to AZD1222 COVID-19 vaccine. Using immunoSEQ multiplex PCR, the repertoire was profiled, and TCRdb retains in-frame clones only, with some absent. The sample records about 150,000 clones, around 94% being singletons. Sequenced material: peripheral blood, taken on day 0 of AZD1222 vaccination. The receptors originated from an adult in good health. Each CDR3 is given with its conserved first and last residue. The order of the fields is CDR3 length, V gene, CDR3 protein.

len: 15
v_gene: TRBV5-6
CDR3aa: CASSPSTGGWNTIYF

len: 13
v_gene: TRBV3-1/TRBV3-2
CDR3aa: CASSQEGWYEQFF

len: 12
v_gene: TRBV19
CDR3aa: CASRGINTEAFF

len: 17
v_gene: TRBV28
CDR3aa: CASSPRVWSADTGELFF

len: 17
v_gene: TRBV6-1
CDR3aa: CASSELAGGPSTDTQYF

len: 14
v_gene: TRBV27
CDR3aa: CASSVGGAYNEQFF

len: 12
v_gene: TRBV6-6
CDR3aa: CASSYTADTQYF

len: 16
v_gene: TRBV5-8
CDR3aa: CASSLGQGPSNEKLFF

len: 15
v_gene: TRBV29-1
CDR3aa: CSVSFGGSITGELFF

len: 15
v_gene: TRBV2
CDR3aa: CASRDLYTGGPEAFF

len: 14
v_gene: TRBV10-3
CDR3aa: CAISVNREGQPQHF

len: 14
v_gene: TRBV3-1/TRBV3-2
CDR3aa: CASSQAGMNEKLFF

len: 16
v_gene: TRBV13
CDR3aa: CASSLRTSGGPEAQYF

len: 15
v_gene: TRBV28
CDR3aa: CASSFDRRLYEKLFF

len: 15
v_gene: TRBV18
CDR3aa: CASSPTRSSYNEQFF

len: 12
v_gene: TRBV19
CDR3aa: CATLSGNQPQHF

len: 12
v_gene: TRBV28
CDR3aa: CASWDRTETQYF

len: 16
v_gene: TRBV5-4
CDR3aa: CASSLYRGPTNEKLFF

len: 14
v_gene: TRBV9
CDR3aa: CASSVRQGTGELFF

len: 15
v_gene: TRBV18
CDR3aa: CASSPGGGNTDTQYF

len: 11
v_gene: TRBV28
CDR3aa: CASSLGNTIYF

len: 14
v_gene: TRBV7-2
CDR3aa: CASSPGGGAQPQHF

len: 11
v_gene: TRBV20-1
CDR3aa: CSATPGNTIYF

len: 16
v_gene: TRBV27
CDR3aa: CASSGGTGRGFYGYTF

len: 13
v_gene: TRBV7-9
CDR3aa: CASSFSGNQPQHF

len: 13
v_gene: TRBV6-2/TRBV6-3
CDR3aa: CASSYGGGNTIYF

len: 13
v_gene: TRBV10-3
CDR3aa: CAISESNGNTIYF

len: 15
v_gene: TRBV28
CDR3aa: CASSLTFFSYNEQFF

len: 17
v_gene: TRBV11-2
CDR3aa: CASSPGTWASTTGELFF

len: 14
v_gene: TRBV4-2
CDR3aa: CASSHPTGYDEQFF

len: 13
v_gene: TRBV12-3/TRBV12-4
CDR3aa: CASSLISAETQYF

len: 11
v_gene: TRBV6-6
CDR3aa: CASSPNTEAFF

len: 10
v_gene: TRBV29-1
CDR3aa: CSAGHYTQYF

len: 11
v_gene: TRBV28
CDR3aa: CASSFDSPLHF

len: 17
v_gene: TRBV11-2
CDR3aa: CASSLDPQGSYNSPLHF

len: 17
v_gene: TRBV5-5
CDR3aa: CASSNGQGANINYGYTF

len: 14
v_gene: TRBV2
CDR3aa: CASRQSSYNSPLHF

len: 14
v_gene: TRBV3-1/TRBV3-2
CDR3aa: CASSPRDRDYGYTF

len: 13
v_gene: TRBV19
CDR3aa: CASKQRENTEAFF

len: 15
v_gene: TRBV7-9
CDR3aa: CASSFGTATNQPQHF

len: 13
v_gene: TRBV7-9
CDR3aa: CASSLGGQETQYF

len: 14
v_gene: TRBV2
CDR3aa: CASNGQGLGETQYF

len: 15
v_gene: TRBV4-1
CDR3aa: CASRESAGSNTEAFF

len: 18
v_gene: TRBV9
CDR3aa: CASSVVLMGSSFVDEQFF

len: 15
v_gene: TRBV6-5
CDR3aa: CASSFPGQGTTEAFF

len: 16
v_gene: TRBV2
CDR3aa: CASSGLAPRAGSPLHF